Below are 17 T cell receptor beta chains sequenced from a single sample in a study of T cell responses to AZD1222 COVID-19 vaccine. Data came from immunoSEQ multiplex PCR; TCRdb stores just in-frame clones and leaves some out. Among 130,000 to 150,000 clones, under 95% were seen once, and the ten largest hold 5.2%. This specimen consisted of peripheral blood, obtained on day 0 of AZD1222 vaccination. These receptors were taken from an adult in good health.

The V and J genes are TRBV11-2 and TRBJ2-7, with D perhaps TRBD1 or TRBD2 (5 bases each). The CDR3 totals 15 residues. Germline V gene lookup returns CDR1 SGHAT and CDR2 FQNNGV. Trimming shortened V by 0 bases and J by 7 bases, and 16 bases separated the two germline ends. CDR3 DNA: TGTGCCAGCAGCTTAGATCGGGGCAGCCCCTGGGAGCAGTACTTC. This gives the protein CASSLDRGSPWEQYF.

The chain uses TRBV7-9 and TRBJ1-6, with 10 bases matching TRBD1. The V segment lost 1 base and the J segment 10 bases; nucleotides outside the gene matches: 4. CDR1 is SEHNR and CDR2 is FQNEAQ in the germline V gene (reference sequence). This CDR3 is built from 15 residues. CDR3 DNA sequence: TGTGCCAGCAGCTTAGAGACAGGGGGCCGATCACCCCTCCACTTT. It translates to CASSLETGGRSPLHF.

With regard to this clone: A read error is likely, as this CDR3 ends without the conserved phenylalanine or tryptophan. The chain uses TRBV27 and TRBJ1-2; D remains unclear. Deletions cut 10 bases from V and 4 bases from J, with 10 bases between. Germline CDR1 reads MNHEY; CDR2 reads SMNVEV (reference sequence). CDR3 size: 11 residues. The CDR3 spells CATLGGYGYTL. The CDR3, as DNA: TGTGCCACTCTCGGCGGCTATGGCTACACCCTC.

This chain connects TRBV6-5 to TRBJ1-4; D possibly corresponds to TRBD1 (5 bases). Germline V gene sequence: CDR1 MNHEY, CDR2 SVGAGI. The CDR3 runs 15 residues. With 8 bases removed from V and 2 bases from J, the gap between germline ends came to 15 bases. The CDR3 coding sequence is TGTGCCAGCCGGTCCAGGGAGGGCACTAATGAAAAACTGTTTTTT. It is translated as CASRSREGTNEKLFF.

The chain has TRBV7-2 and TRBJ2-7; TRBD2 aligns across 12 bases. This CDR3 region has 15 residues. Per the germline V gene, CDR1 is SGHTA and CDR2 is FQGNSA. The V gene end was trimmed by 4 bases and the J gene end by 7 bases; junction bases not matched to a gene: 8. The CDR3 DNA follows: TGTGCCAGCAGCTCCAGCCTAGCGGGAGGGGCGGAGCAGTACTTC. Translated, it gives CASSSSLAGGAEQYF.

This clone was counted only a few times. The chain uses TRBV12-3 or TRBV12-4 and TRBJ1-1; maybe TRBD1 (6 bases). CDR3 length: 13 amino acids. V was trimmed by 7 bases and J by 7 bases, leaving 16 bases between them. In nucleotides, the CDR3 is TGTGCCAGCAATATACAGGGAGGTGGTGAAGCTTTCTTT. It specifies CASNIQGGGEAFF.

The V call is TRBV20-1, the J call TRBJ1-2; D not certain. The CDR3 is made up of 10 amino acids. CDR1 is DFQATT, CDR2 SNEGSKA, per germline (reference sequence). Deletions cut 3 bases from V and 7 bases from J, with 6 bases between. CDR3 residues: CSASPGGYTF. Written as DNA, the CDR3 is TGCAGTGCTAGTCCCGGTGGCTACACCTTC.

This chain connects TRBV11-3 to TRBJ2-5; D not resolved. V was pared by 5 bases and J by 3 bases, with 16 bases between. The CDR3 is 15 residues long. From germline, CDR1 is SGHNT and CDR2 YENEEA. The CDR3 sequence: CASSLSGYREETQYF. In DNA form, the CDR3 reads TGTGCCAGCAGCCTCTCGGGTTATCGGGAAGAGACCCAGTACTTC.

This clone has only one observation. The chain combines TRBV19 with TRBJ2-6, with TRBD1 identical over 9 bases. V lost 6 bases to trimming and J lost 4 bases; unmatched junction nucleotides: 10. Germline V lookup: CDR1 LNHDA, CDR2 SQIVND (reference sequence). The CDR3 contains 17 residues. This CDR3 is CASSSRLQGAGANVLTF. The CDR3 DNA sequence: TGTGCCAGTAGCTCTCGGTTACAGGGGGCAGGGGCCAACGTCCTGACTTTC.

The chain employs TRBV19 and TRBJ1-2; a possible D gene is TRBD1 (5 bases). The CDR3 has 13 residues. Trimming cost V 7 bases and J 0 bases, with 9 bases left between them. Per the germline V gene, CDR1 is LNHDA and CDR2 is SQIVND (reference sequence). CDR3 sequence reads: CASKGRTNYGYTF. CDR3 bases: TGTGCCAGTAAGGGACGGACTAACTATGGCTACACCTTC.

The genes are TRBV19 and TRBJ2-1; the D gene is possibly TRBD1 (6 bases). The CDR3 is 16 amino acids. Germline values: CDR1 LNHDA, CDR2 SQIVND (reference sequence). Trimming stripped 6 bases from V and 0 bases from J, with 15 bases between. This CDR3 reads CASSPPTGFSYNEQFF. Written as DNA, the CDR3 is TGTGCCAGTAGCCCCCCTACAGGGTTCTCCTACAATGAGCAGTTCTTC.

CDR3 protein: CASSQVAGISSYEQYF. As DNA, the CDR3 is TGCGCCAGCAGCCAAGTAGCGGGCATCAGCTCCTACGAGCAGTACTTC. The V gene is TRBV4-3, the J gene TRBJ2-7, with 7 bases lining up with TRBD2. The CDR3 spans 16 residues. Germline V gene sequence: CDR1 LGHNA, CDR2 YSLEER. J was trimmed by 0 bases and V by 1 base; bases with no gene match: 6.

The V call is TRBV24-1, the J call TRBJ2-1; 14 bases map to TRBD2. Germline V gene data show CDR1 as KGHDR and CDR2 as SFDVKD. There are 19 residues in the CDR3. V lost 3 bases and J lost 2; bases outside the gene matches: 8. Here the CDR3 reads CATSDPLRLAGGTYNEQFF. CDR3 in DNA: TGTGCCACCAGTGATCCCCTCAGACTAGCGGGAGGGACCTACAATGAGCAGTTCTTC.

V and J are TRBV29-1 and TRBJ1-1, with a tentative D call TRBD1 (5 bases). Germline assignment: CDR1 SQVTM and CDR2 ANQGSEA. The CDR3 contains 14 residues. Trimming cost V 5 bases and J 0 bases, with 13 bases left between them. The CDR3 DNA sequence: TGCAGCGTTCAGCTGGGACCAATGAACACTGAAGCTTTCTTT. This sequence encodes CSVQLGPMNTEAFF.

The rearrangement joins TRBV24-1 to TRBJ1-5, with D unclear. Per the germline V gene, CDR1 is KGHDR and CDR2 is SFDVKD. V lost 4 bases, J lost 2 bases, and 14 bases lay in between. This CDR3 spans 16 amino acids. CDR3 nucleotide sequence: TGTGCCACCAGTGACCCTTCGGGTGGGGGCAATCAGCCCCAGCATTTT. This codes for CATSDPSGGGNQPQHF.

In regard to this clone: Compared with germline, one end of the junction differs, possibly owing to a read error. V gene TRBV2 combines with J gene TRBJ2-7, with unresolved D. CDR3 length: 12 amino acids. CDR1 is SNHLY and CDR2 is FYNNEI in the germline V gene. In DNA, the CDR3 is TGTGCCAGCAGTGCGACTTCCTCCGAGCAGTACTTC. It specifies CASSATSSEQYF.

This clone was recorded only once. The chain's CDR3 is CASRGIPGQITGELFF. The CDR3 coding sequence is TGTGCCAGCAGGGGGATACCGGGGCAGATCACCGGGGAGCTGTTTTTT. The chain employs TRBV21-1 and TRBJ2-2. TRBV21-1 is a known pseudogene. The CDR3 extends over 16 amino acids.